Below, 15 T cell receptor beta chains from the same sample are listed, as sequenced in a study of blood T cell repertoires in COVID-19. Only in-frame clones appear in the TCRdb table, and some are missing; sequencing was by immunoSEQ multiplex PCR. This sample has about 100,000 clones, with roughly 80% found just once. Input material: peripheral blood. Source of these receptors: a woman of 80 years or more with active or convalescent COVID-19.

The V and J genes are TRBV2 and TRBJ2-7; weak D call: TRBD1 (7 bases). The CDR3 extends over 14 amino acids. Trimming took off 10 bases at V and 7 bases at J, with 23 bases between the two ends. CDR1 SNHLY and CDR2 FYNNEI come from the germline V gene. In DNA form, the CDR3 reads TGTGCCACTTCCCCGGAGGGGGCTATAGGAGAGCAGTACTTC. Translating gives CATSPEGAIGEQYF.

V and J are TRBV6-5 and TRBJ1-4; D is unresolved. V lost 0 bases and J 4 bases, leaving 9 bases between the germline ends. Germline-derived CDR1 and CDR2 are MNHEY and SVGAGI. The length of the CDR3 is 15 residues. The CDR3 protein is CASSYSGSGNEKLFF. In DNA, the CDR3 is TGTGCCAGCAGTTACTCAGGATCGGGTAATGAAAAACTGTTTTTT.

The CDR3 region is CASSPSNPGTGNTIYF. CDR3 bases: TGTGCCAGCAGCCCATCTAACCCAGGGACTGGAAACACCATATATTTT. J is TRBJ1-3 and V is TRBV7-9; D may be TRBD1 (5 bases). Germline lookup yields CDR1 SEHNR and CDR2 FQNEAQ (reference sequence). This CDR3 has 16 amino acids. V shed 5 bases and J shed 2 bases, with 16 bases lying between them.

This clone was found many times. The chain recombines TRBV5-6 with TRBJ1-2; D is ambiguous. The CDR3 totals 15 residues. V was trimmed by 0 bases and J by 1 base, leaving 10 bases between them. Germline CDR1 and CDR2: SGHDT and YYEEEE. DNA for the CDR3: TGTGCCAGCAGCTTGGAGTTCCGGGGTAACTATGGCTACACCTTC. This gives the protein CASSLEFRGNYGYTF.

The gene calls are TRBV28 and TRBJ1-2, with 7 nucleotides matching TRBD1. The CDR3 is 13 residues long. Unmatched junction bases numbered 8, after V lost 5 bases and J lost 8 bases. Germline V CDR1 and CDR2: MDHEN, SYDVKM. The chain's CDR3 is CASSLNRGGGYTF. CDR3 bases: TGTGCCAGCAGTCTAAACAGGGGCGGGGGCTACACCTTC.

This chain joins TRBV29-1 and TRBJ2-7, with a possible D match to TRBD1 (6 bases). Germline CDR1 and CDR2: SQVTM and ANQGSEA. CDR3 length equals 12 residues. V lost 5 bases and J 1 base, leaving 9 bases between the germline ends. CDR3 protein: CSVRDTSYEQYF. CDR3 sequence (DNA): TGCAGCGTTCGGGACACGTCCTACGAGCAGTACTTC.

This clone appeared a few times. The genes are TRBV2 and TRBJ1-1, with D possibly matching TRBD1 (6 bases). This CDR3 spans 14 amino acids. In germline, CDR1 is SNHLY, CDR2 FYNNEI. Deletions cut 5 bases from V and 3 bases from J, with 13 bases between. CDR3 in amino acids: CASSQQGPYTEAFF. The CDR3 bases are TGTGCCAGCAGTCAACAGGGACCTTACACTGAAGCTTTCTTT.

The V gene is TRBV30, the J gene TRBJ1-1; 9 bases fit TRBD1. The germline gives CDR1 GTSNPN, CDR2 SVGIG (reference sequence). V shed 3 bases, J shed 1 base, and the junction held 0 bases outside the gene matches. The CDR3 length is 13 residues. In nucleotides, the CDR3 is TGTGCCTGGAGGGGACAGGGGAACACTGAAGCTTTCTTT. Encoded protein: CAWRGQGNTEAFF.

V gene TRBV5-1 combines with J gene TRBJ1-1; 8 bases align to TRBD1. The J segment lost 5 bases and the V segment lost 4 bases, leaving 13 bases of the junction unmatched. Germline V gene sequence: CDR1 SGHRS, CDR2 YFSETQ. The CDR3 sequence is 16 residues long. The chain's CDR3 is CASSPGQAASWTEAFF. CDR3 in DNA: TGCGCCAGCAGCCCGGGACAGGCCGCTTCGTGGACTGAAGCTTTCTTT.

V and J are TRBV27 and TRBJ1-1, with 8 positions matching TRBD1. Germline V gene data show CDR1 as MNHEY and CDR2 as SMNVEV (reference sequence). This CDR3 is 15 amino acids long. Trimming removed 4 bases from V and 3 bases from J; junction bases left unmatched: 7. CDR3 loop: CASSSGGIVYTEAFF. The CDR3 coding sequence is TGTGCCAGCAGTTCAGGGGGCATAGTGTACACTGAAGCTTTCTTT.

The V gene is TRBV18, the J gene TRBJ1-1; D remains ambiguous. Germline CDR1 KGHSH, CDR2 LQKENI. CDR3 length: 14 amino acids. V was pared by 3 bases and J by 11 bases, with 19 bases between. The CDR3 DNA follows: TGTGCCAGCTCACCCTGGGAGCATTTTAGTACGGCTTTCTTT. It yields the protein CASSPWEHFSTAFF.

Details on this clone: Within the sample, other DNA sequences also encode this same CDR3. The genes are TRBV7-2 and TRBJ1-4, with TRBD1 identical over 8 bases. The CDR3 sequence is 15 residues long. From germline, CDR1 is SGHTA and CDR2 FQGNSA. With 4 bases clipped from V and 0 bases from J, the junction kept 1 base outside the gene matches. The CDR3 protein is CASSSQGATNEKLFF. The DNA for the CDR3 is TGTGCCAGCAGCTCACAGGGGGCAACTAATGAAAAACTGTTTTTT. The complete variable domain, with remaining parts taken from reference TRBV7-2 and TRBJ1-4, reads GAGVSQSPSNKVTEKGKDVELRCDPISGHTALYWYRQSLGQGLEFLIYFQGNSAPDKSGLPSDRFSAERTGGSVSTLTIQRTQQEDSAVYLCASSSQGATNEKLFFGSGTQLSVL.

The chain employs TRBV6-1 and TRBJ2-7, with 11 bases aligning to TRBD2. This CDR3 is 18 amino acids long. Germline V gives CDR1 MNHNS, CDR2 SASEGT. Trimming took 3 bases from V and 2 from J; bases not matched to a gene: 12. CDR3 sequence reads: CASSDGRTLAGGPYEQYF. CDR3 DNA: TGTGCCAGCAGTGACGGCAGGACCCTAGCGGGAGGTCCCTACGAGCAGTACTTC.

The chain is built from TRBV28 and TRBJ1-6; D ambiguous. Germline CDR1 is MDHEN and CDR2 is SYDVKM. V was cut by 6 bases and J by 0 bases, with 9 bases left in between. The CDR3 length is 15 residues. The CDR3 is CASSESSSYNSPLHF. CDR3 sequence (DNA): TGTGCCAGCAGCGAATCGAGCTCCTATAATTCACCCCTCCACTTT.

This clone has a single count. This sequence joins TRBV19 and TRBJ2-7; 9 nucleotides agree with TRBD1. Germline CDR1 reads LNHDA; CDR2 reads SQIVND (reference sequence). V dropped 9 bases and J dropped 0; count of bases not matched to a gene: 3. The CDR3 runs 13 residues. The CDR3 DNA reads TGTGCCAGCGGGACAGGGAACTCCTACGAGCAGTACTTC. Its translation: CASGTGNSYEQYF.